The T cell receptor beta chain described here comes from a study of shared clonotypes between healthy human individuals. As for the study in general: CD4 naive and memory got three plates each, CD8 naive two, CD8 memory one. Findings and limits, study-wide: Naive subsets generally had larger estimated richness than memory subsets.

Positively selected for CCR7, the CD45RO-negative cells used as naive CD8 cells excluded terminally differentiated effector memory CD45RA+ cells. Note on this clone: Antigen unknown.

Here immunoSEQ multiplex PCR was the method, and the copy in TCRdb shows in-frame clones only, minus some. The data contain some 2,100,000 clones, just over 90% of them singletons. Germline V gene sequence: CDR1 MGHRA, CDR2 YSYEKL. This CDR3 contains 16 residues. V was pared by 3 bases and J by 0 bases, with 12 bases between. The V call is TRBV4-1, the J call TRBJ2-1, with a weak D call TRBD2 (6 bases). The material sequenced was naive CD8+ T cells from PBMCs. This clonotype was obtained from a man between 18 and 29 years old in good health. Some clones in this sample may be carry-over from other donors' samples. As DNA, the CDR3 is TGCGCCAGCAGCCAGGCCTCTAGCGCCTCCTACAATGAGCAGTTCTTC. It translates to CASSQASSASYNEQFF.